The entry below gives a single T cell receptor beta chain sequence along with its context. The sample originates from a study of cytomegalovirus exposure and HLA in healthy donors. This CDR3 comprises 19 residues. Germline CDR1 reads LNHNV; CDR2 reads YYDKDF (reference sequence). V gave up 0 bases and J gave up 0 bases, with 18 bases separating them. PCR primers comprised 60 Vbeta and 13 Jbeta primers. Original processing methods: As a later analysis found, there were 70 million to 100 million unique TCR beta chains, of which around 10 million were shared. Clones were read by immunoSEQ multiplex PCR, and TCRdb kept only the in-frame ones, dropping some. The DNA was the basis for D and trimming; V, J and clone size are from that table. The sample holds 100,000 to 150,000 clones, over 75% seen once.

The TCR comes from a man between 18 and 29 years old in good health and CMV-seropositive. Sequencing was done on a sample of PBMCs. The chain is built from TRBV15 and TRBJ1-5; TRBD1 might be the D (5 bases). The CDR3 DNA reads as TGTGCCACCAGCAGAGATCTCAGGGTGGGGATCAGTAGCAATCAGCCCCAGCATTTT. As protein: CATSRDLRVGISSNQPQHF.